Below, 20 T cell receptor beta chains from the same sample are listed, as sequenced in a study of T-cell memory formation after mild COVID-19. MiXCR was run by TCRdb on the 5' RACE reads, yielding one entry per CDR3 protein. This sample has roughly 370,000 distinct CDR3 sequences, with about 17% found just once. The sequencing sample was made of PBMCs or a T cell subset sorted from them (not recorded which). These receptors all stem from a man between 18 and 35 years old who had mild COVID-19 (a few samples of this study predate the infection). Cell type and time point are not known.

The V gene is TRBV7-2, the J gene TRBJ1-5; D gene ambiguous. The CDR3 length is 15 residues. Germline loops: CDR1 SGHTA, CDR2 FQGNSA. V was cut by 3 bases and J by 7 bases, with 16 bases left in between. In nucleotides, the CDR3 is TGTGCCAGCAGCTTGAGTGGGAGCCTCGGACAGCCCCAGCATTTT. Its translation is CASSLSGSLGQPQHF.

This clonotype occurred a few times. This chain connects TRBV15 to TRBJ1-6; unclear D gene. V was trimmed by 5 bases and J by 5 bases, leaving 4 bases between them. The CDR3 runs to 12 residues. The germline V gene has CDR1 LNHNV and CDR2 YYDKDF (reference sequence). The CDR3 sequence: CATSVDNSPLHF. In nucleotides, the CDR3 is TGTGCCACCAGCGTTGATAATTCACCCCTCCACTTT.

The chain has TRBV27 and TRBJ2-3; TRBD2 agrees at 8 bases. The V segment lost 6 bases and the J segment 5 bases; nucleotides outside the gene matches: 16. From germline, CDR1 is MNHEY and CDR2 SMNVEV (reference sequence). The CDR3 sequence is 17 residues long. In DNA, the CDR3 is TGTGCCAGCAGCCTCCGGGCGGGGGGCCTGGTACAAGATACGCAGTATTTT. The encoded protein is CASSLRAGGLVQDTQYF.

In this sample, this clonotype turned up a few times. The genes are TRBV9 and TRBJ2-5; D is possibly TRBD2 (7 bases). The ends were cut back, 3 bases at V and 4 bases at J, with 16 bases in the middle. This CDR3 has 15 residues. Germline loops: CDR1 SGDLS, CDR2 YYNGEE. The DNA for the CDR3 is TGTGCCAGCAGCGCAGGGGACCGGGAGGTAGAGACCCAGTACTTC. As protein: CASSAGDREVETQYF. The entire variable domain, with the rest obtained from reference TRBV9 and TRBJ2-5, is as follows: DSGVTQTPKHLITATGQRVTLRCSPRSGDLSVYWYQQSLDQGLQFLIQYYNGEERAKGNILERFSAQQFPDLHSELNLSSLELGDSALYFCASSAGDREVETQYFGPGTRLLVL.

This chain connects TRBV20-1 to TRBJ2-3; D is possibly TRBD2 (8 bases). V was clipped by 4 bases and J by 11 bases, with 28 bases between them. This CDR3 comprises 16 residues. CDR1 is DFQATT and CDR2 is SNEGSKA in the germline V gene (reference sequence). Written as DNA, the CDR3 is TGCAGTGCTAACCTTAGGGGGCTAGCGGGTCCTCGGGTGCAGTATTTT. Translating gives CSANLRGLAGPRVQYF.

In this sample, this clonotype turned up a few times. V usage is TRBV4-1 and J usage is TRBJ1-5, with a tentative D call TRBD1 (5 bases). Germline CDR1 reads MGHRA; CDR2 reads YSYEKL. Trimming removed 4 bases from V and 1 base from J, with 11 bases in between. The CDR3 extends over 15 amino acids. CDR3 sequence: CASSRVRASNQPQHF. For the CDR3, the DNA is TGCGCCAGCAGCCGGGTCAGGGCGAGCAATCAGCCCCAGCATTTT.

The rearrangement joins TRBV11-2 to TRBJ2-1; TRBD2 aligns across 13 bases. V lost 1 base and J lost 10; bases outside the gene matches: 7. Germline V gene data show CDR1 as SGHAT and CDR2 as FQNNGV. CDR3 length equals 16 residues. DNA of the CDR3: TGTGCCAGCAGCTTAGTCACTAGCGGGGGGGTATTGGAGCAGTTCTTC. The encoded protein is CASSLVTSGGVLEQFF.

In its sample, this clonotype was seen a few times. The rearrangement uses TRBV4-3 and TRBJ2-2; tentatively, D is TRBD2 (5 bases). V was trimmed by 2 bases and J by 6 bases, leaving 7 bases between them. The CDR3 totals 13 residues. Germline-derived CDR1 and CDR2 are LGHNA and YSLEER. The CDR3 here is CASSQLEAGELFF. CDR3 bases: TGCGCCAGCAGCCAACTGGAGGCCGGGGAGCTGTTTTTT.

This clonotype was seen more than once but under ten times. The V gene is TRBV7-2, the J gene TRBJ2-1; weak D call: TRBD2 (5 bases). Trimming stripped 6 bases from V and 2 bases from J, with 14 bases between. The length of the CDR3 is 15 residues. Germline V gene sequence: CDR1 SGHTA, CDR2 FQGNSA. The CDR3 here is CASSFSRAAYNEQFF. CDR3 sequence (DNA): TGTGCCAGCAGTTTCTCGAGGGCCGCCTACAATGAGCAGTTCTTC.

This clonotype was recorded a few times. Here the CDR3 reads CASSDRPNYGYTF. The CDR3 nucleotides are TGTGCCAGCAGCGACAGACCTAACTATGGCTACACCTTC. This chain uses TRBV27 with TRBJ1-2; a possible D gene is TRBD1 (5 bases). Trimming removed 6 bases at V and 0 bases at J, with 8 bases between. CDR3 length equals 13 residues. From germline, CDR1 is MNHEY and CDR2 SMNVEV (reference sequence).

The chain links TRBV12-3 or TRBV12-4 to TRBJ2-5; D is perhaps TRBD1 (6 bases). The CDR3 runs to 15 residues. The germline V and J ends were trimmed by 7 bases and 5 bases, with 20 bases remaining between them. Here the CDR3 reads CASKAPGVGWETQYF. The CDR3 coding sequence is TGTGCCAGCAAGGCCCCAGGGGTGGGATGGGAGACCCAGTACTTC.

This clonotype was seen ten or more times. The chain joins TRBV12-3 or TRBV12-4 to TRBJ1-1; possible D gene TRBD1, 6 bases. The CDR3 is made up of 14 amino acids. Trimming left V 6 bases short and J 0 bases short, with 11 bases between. The CDR3 here is CASRPQGLNTEAFF. The CDR3 DNA sequence: TGTGCCAGCAGACCACAGGGTCTGAACACTGAAGCTTTCTTT.

This clonotype has ten or more counts. This chain links TRBV7-9 with TRBJ2-7, with a weak D call TRBD2 (5 bases). The CDR3 sequence is 13 residues long. V shed 10 bases and J shed 2 bases, with 15 bases lying between them. Germline lookup yields CDR1 SEHNR and CDR2 FQNEAQ (reference sequence). The CDR3 spells CATRVPGTYEQYF. The CDR3 nucleotides are TGTGCCACCCGGGTGCCGGGGACCTACGAGCAGTACTTC.

V gene TRBV5-1 combines with J gene TRBJ1-3; D ambiguous. In germline, CDR1 is SGHRS, CDR2 YFSETQ. Trimming cost V 4 bases and J 3 bases, with 11 bases left between them. The CDR3 contains 14 residues. CDR3 residues: CASSPEGVGNTIYF. The CDR3 DNA reads TGCGCCAGCAGCCCAGAGGGAGTTGGAAACACCATATATTTT.

The chain employs TRBV6-5 and TRBJ1-2; tentatively, D is TRBD1 (6 bases). Germline V gene sequence: CDR1 MNHEY, CDR2 SVGAGI. V was shortened by 2 bases and J by 0 bases, with 13 bases between the two germline ends. The CDR3 is 16 residues long. The CDR3 loop is CASSYVRGAPNYGYTF. As DNA, the CDR3 is TGTGCCAGCAGTTACGTTCGGGGGGCGCCTAACTATGGCTACACCTTC.

This clonotype was found a few times. The chain is built from TRBV4-1 and TRBJ2-1; TRBD2 matches 10 bases. V trimming: 0 bases; J trimming: 8 bases; junction bases outside the gene matches: 4. Per the germline V gene, CDR1 is MGHRA and CDR2 is YSYEKL. This CDR3 is 15 amino acids long. The CDR3, as DNA: TGCGCCAGCAGCCAAGAGGAGCGGGGGGGCGATGAGCAGTTCTTC. Translated, it gives CASSQEERGGDEQFF.

This clonotype came up a few times. The rearrangement joins TRBV4-1 to TRBJ2-4, with TRBD2 matching 8 bases. Unmatched junction bases numbered 10, after V lost 0 bases and J lost 9 bases. Germline V CDR1 and CDR2: MGHRA, YSYEKL. CDR3 size: 16 residues. CDR3 DNA: TGCGCCAGCAGCCAAGATCGGGGGGGAGCCCAAGGCATTCAGTACTTC. Its protein product is CASSQDRGGAQGIQYF.

Comments on this clonotype: Possible read error: a much larger clone is one base away. The chain carries TRBV20-1 and TRBJ1-3; no clear D gene. This CDR3 is 13 amino acids long. Germline V gene sequence: CDR1 DFQATT, CDR2 SNEGSKA (reference sequence). V was trimmed by 3 bases and J by 6 bases, leaving 12 bases between them. The CDR3 nucleotides are TGCAGTGCTAGGTTCGGTCAGGCAAACACCATATATTTT. It is translated as CSARFGQANTIYF.

The genes are TRBV9 and TRBJ1-2; D remains ambiguous. The CDR3 is 15 amino acids. CDR1 is SGDLS and CDR2 is YYNGEE in the germline V gene. V was trimmed by 4 bases and J by 4 bases, leaving 17 bases between them. The CDR3 is CASSPRPGVGYGYTF. The CDR3 region has the DNA TGTGCCAGCAGCCCACGTCCCGGAGTGGGCTATGGCTACACCTTC.

The V gene is TRBV4-3, the J gene TRBJ1-2; 9 positions match TRBD1. This CDR3 comprises 13 residues. J was trimmed by 14 bases and V by 0 bases; bases with no gene match: 7. The germline CDR1 and CDR2 sequences are LGHNA and YSLEER. The DNA of the CDR3 is TGCGCCAGCAGCCAAGATCACGACAGGGGGGATACCTTC. Protein: CASSQDHDRGDTF.